This TCR beta chain was recovered during a study of identical twins (dated by TCRdb to 2016 to 2018). About the study as a whole: To test whether fetal clonotypes persist, this study deep-sequenced TCR alpha and beta repertoires from monozygotic twins, from unrelated adults of various ages, and from cord blood. To rule out contamination, the twin experiments were replicated at different times with different library preparation protocols.

Points the paper makes about the study in general: Recombination models systematically underestimated out-of-frame TCR alpha sharing in monozygotic twins but agreed with sharing between unrelated individuals. Abundant cord blood beta clonotypes carried fewer insertions; young adult naive repertoires showed a weaker similar trend, while memory repertoires showed none. Excess twin sharing in beta out-of-frame sequences was weaker because fewer shared sequences lowered the signal-to-noise ratio. Compared with coincidental sharing between unrelated individuals, out-of-frame TCR alpha sequences shared between twins showed an excess of sequences with low generation probability. Because the same donors could not be followed over many years, conclusions were based on cross-sectional statistical analysis. Invariant T cells such as MAIT and iNKT could partly confound zero-insertion analyses, though diverse VJ usage argued against this for most clonotypes.

CDR3 length: 12 amino acids, cysteine to phenylalanine. Here the CDR3 DNA is all that survives: 36 bases in frame from base 1. The junction shows trimming of 2 bases on V and 9 bases on J, plus 10 bases between the germline ends. Via the germline V gene, CDR1 is MGHDK and CDR2 SYGVNS. As to this clonotype: The antigen this receptor binds is unknown. Per-nucleotide qualities are absent, and no much larger clonotype sits a single base away.

All donors were healthy Caucasians. Three pairs of female monozygotic twins, all aged roughly 18 to 29 years, made up the twin cohort. Peripheral blood mononuclear cells were used as the source from which RNA for TCR libraries was isolated. Libraries were built with 5' RACE. The sequencing machine was an Illumina HiSeq 2000. A universal primer binding site was introduced by template switching, and a unique molecular identifier was present in the final cDNA, enabling accurate counting of TCR cDNA molecules. First-strand cDNA for TCR alpha and beta chains was synthesized from specific primers in the conserved constant-segment region. To control for contamination, each cDNA library was double barcoded with a SMART-Mk sample barcode plus Illumina barcodes. TruSeq adapter sequences along with Illumina sample barcodes were introduced in two successive PCR steps. TCR alpha and beta cDNA libraries were sequenced on the Illumina HiSeq platform with custom primers. Per the original workflow: Unique molecular identifiers were extracted from raw reads with MiGEC, and CDR3 positions were determined with MiXCR. For each individual, recombination models were inferred using an EM algorithm with the repgenHMM and IGoR tools. The tcR package in R was used for shared clonotype analysis, with sharing normalized by the product of cloneset sizes. Out-of-frame nonproductive sequences were analyzed to study raw recombination free of thymic and clonal selection effects. Using fastp trimming at Q25 and MiXCR clonotype assembly, TCRdb reanalyzed the public sequencing data and kept in-frame beta chains. Identical CDR3 proteins give one entry, which carries the most common genes and DNA. These V and J calls derive from TCRdb rather than the authors' analysis. The table for this sample lists 700,000 to 950,000 distinct CDR3 sequences; 10% to 15% of them were counted only once. Of the sample, around 1.6% is held by the ten largest clones.

These data were likewise used in another study, on yellow fever vaccine responses in identical twins. The second study's paper adds: According to the authors, the vaccine-induced T cell response in identical twins seemed to be partly convergent and partly specific to each individual. In the study, vaccine-responding T cell clones were precisely tracked in identical twins.

This receptor chain uses TRBV25-1 and TRBJ2-5; TRBD1 is perhaps the D gene, given 6 matching bases. Specimen: PBMCs. The TCR comes from a woman aged 18-29 years in good health. This receptor carries the CDR3 CASSEPPGAQYF. The DNA sequence is as follows: TGTGCCAGCAGTGAACCCCCAGGGGCCCAGTACTTC.